The 32 T cell receptor beta chains given below trace back to one sample, sequenced in a study of cytomegalovirus exposure and HLA in healthy donors. PCR amplification relied on 60 Vbeta primers (plus 13 Jbeta primers). Only in-frame clones appear in the TCRdb table, and some are missing; sequencing was by immunoSEQ multiplex PCR. This sample yields about 130,000 clones, of which 60% to 80% are seen a single time; approximately 1.5% belongs to the top ten. Sequencing was done on a sample of PBMCs. Every receptor here comes from a female donor in good health and CMV-seronegative.

The gene calls are TRBV5-1 and TRBJ2-7, with D hard to call. Germline-derived CDR1 and CDR2 are SGHRS and YFSETQ. The V end was cut by 0 bases, the J end by 6 bases, with 7 bases between. This CDR3 has 12 residues. The CDR3 spells CASSLDPGEQYF. The CDR3 DNA reads TGCGCCAGCAGCTTGGACCCGGGCGAGCAGTACTTC.

The chain links TRBV7-2 to TRBJ2-1; 8 bases align to TRBD2. With 2 bases clipped from V and 10 bases from J, the junction kept 13 bases outside the gene matches. Germline-derived CDR1 and CDR2 are SGHTA and FQGNSA. The CDR3 has 16 amino acids. The CDR3 bases are TGTGCCAGCAGCTTAACGGGAGGGCCGAGACCGTGGGAGCAGTTCTTC. This gives the protein CASSLTGGPRPWEQFF. The full variable domain, with the rest looked up from reference TRBV7-2 and TRBJ2-1, is GAGVSQSPSNKVTEKGKDVELRCDPISGHTALYWYRQSLGQGLEFLIYFQGNSAPDKSGLPSDRFSAERTGGSVSTLTIQRTQQEDSAVYLCASSLTGGPRPWEQFFGPGTRLTVL.

The CDR3 protein is CSARRGYEQFF. The CDR3, as DNA: TGCAGTGCCCGCAGGGGGTACGAGCAGTTCTTC. The chain links TRBV20-1 to TRBJ2-1; 7 nucleotides agree with TRBD1. The germline CDR1 and CDR2 sequences are DFQATT and SNEGSKA (reference sequence). CDR3 length: 11 residues. Trimming cost V 6 bases and J 10 bases; bases outside gene matches: 6.

Ten or more counts support this clone. DNA for the CDR3: TGCAGTGCCACCCGGACAGCTGAAGCTTTCTTT. Translation gives CSATRTAEAFF. This rearrangement joins TRBV20-1 to TRBJ1-1; TRBD1 is a possible D gene (6 bases). The germline V gene encodes CDR1 DFQATT and CDR2 SNEGSKA (reference sequence). Deletions cut 6 bases from V and 6 bases from J, with 11 bases between. The CDR3 contains 11 residues.

The rearrangement joins TRBV7-2 to TRBJ2-7; D is perhaps TRBD2 (5 bases). The CDR3 totals 13 residues. Trimming cost V 2 bases and J 4 bases, with 9 bases left between them. Germline CDR1 is SGHTA and CDR2 is FQGNSA. CDR3 loop: CASSLTPGYEQYF. CDR3 DNA: TGTGCCAGCAGCTTAACCCCGGGGTACGAGCAGTACTTC.

The rearrangement uses TRBV6-1 and TRBJ2-3; D remains unclear. This CDR3 region has 12 residues. V lost 3 bases, J lost 4 bases, and 5 bases lay in between. Per germline, CDR1 MNHNS and CDR2 SASEGT. This CDR3 is CASSDPSDTQYF. CDR3 nucleotides: TGTGCCAGCAGTGACCCTTCAGATACGCAGTATTTT.

The chain employs TRBV28 and TRBJ2-7; 8 bases fit TRBD1. Germline-derived CDR1 and CDR2 are MDHEN and SYDVKM. CDR3 length equals 13 residues. The V segment lost 10 bases and the J segment 0 bases; nucleotides outside the gene matches: 5. The CDR3 loop reads CATGTGNSYEQYF. DNA for the CDR3: TGTGCCACGGGGACAGGCAACTCCTACGAGCAGTACTTC.

This clone occurred once. The chain links TRBV6-6 to TRBJ2-5; tentative D call: TRBD2 (6 bases). Trimming left V 6 bases short and J 4 bases short, with 9 bases between. Germline values: CDR1 MNHNY, CDR2 SVGAGI (reference sequence). The CDR3 is made up of 12 amino acids. The CDR3 DNA sequence: TGTGCCAGCAGGGCGGGGCCAGAGACCCAGTACTTC. This translates into CASRAGPETQYF.

This clone was detected a few times. This chain connects TRBV4-1 to TRBJ1-2; 8 bases are a match to TRBD1. Germline assignment: CDR1 MGHRA and CDR2 YSYEKL. J gave up 4 bases and V 0 bases, and 7 bases lay outside the gene matches. The CDR3 is 16 amino acids. In DNA, the CDR3 is TGCGCCAGCAGCCAAGATCGCGGACAGGGTGGCTATGGCTACACCTTC. It codes for CASSQDRGQGGYGYTF.

The chain is built from TRBV19 and TRBJ2-7, with 7 bases that match TRBD1. In germline, CDR1 is LNHDA, CDR2 SQIVND (reference sequence). V lost 1 base and J lost 6; bases outside the gene matches: 6. The CDR3 sequence is 14 residues long. CDR3 in amino acids: CASSIGQGVSEQYF. The CDR3 bases are TGTGCCAGTAGTATAGGACAGGGTGTAAGCGAGCAGTACTTC.

J is TRBJ2-2 and V is TRBV9; perhaps TRBD2 as D (9 bases). This CDR3 is built from 15 residues. CDR1 SGDLS and CDR2 YYNGEE come from the germline V gene. V lost 7 bases, J lost 1 base, and 14 bases lay in between. The CDR3 region is CASAGGTGNTGELFF. DNA for the CDR3: TGTGCCAGCGCGGGGGGGACAGGGAACACCGGGGAGCTGTTTTTT.

The chain recombines TRBV6-1 with TRBJ1-5, with 8 bases lining up with TRBD1. J gave up 7 bases and V 7 bases, and 12 bases lay outside the gene matches. This CDR3 has 15 amino acids. CDR1 is MNHNS, CDR2 SASEGT, per germline. The CDR3 spells CASTGTGPRHQPQHF. The CDR3 nucleotides read TGTGCCAGCACCGGGACAGGTCCCAGGCACCAGCCCCAGCATTTT.

The genes are TRBV19 and TRBJ1-2; 9 nucleotides align to TRBD1. CDR1 is LNHDA, CDR2 SQIVND, per germline (reference sequence). Losses at the gene ends were 10 bases for V and 7 bases for J; bases not matched to a gene: 16. This CDR3 contains 15 residues. In DNA form, the CDR3 reads TGTGCCACTTCGGACAGGGGAATGACAATAGGTGGCTACACCTTC. Encoded protein: CATSDRGMTIGGYTF.

The J gene is TRBJ2-1, the V gene TRBV6-1; the match to TRBD2 covers 7 bases. The CDR3 is 13 residues long. After removal of 4 bases from V and 8 bases from J, the junction contained 5 bases not matched to a gene. The germline gives CDR1 MNHNS, CDR2 SASEGT. The CDR3 DNA reads as TGTGCCAGCAGTGCAGGGAGGGGCGATGAGCAGTTCTTC. Its protein is CASSAGRGDEQFF.

The V gene is TRBV6-4, the J gene TRBJ2-3; 7 bases fit TRBD2. Germline CDR1 reads MRHNA; CDR2 reads SNTAGT. This CDR3 has 15 residues. Losses at the gene ends were 6 bases for V and 0 bases for J; bases not matched to a gene: 6. CDR3 region: CASRPSGTSTDTQYF. The CDR3 DNA reads TGTGCCAGCAGACCAAGCGGGACCAGCACAGATACGCAGTATTTT.

CDR3 in DNA: TGCGCCAGCAGCCTGGGGGCGAGGGAGGCCCAGTACTTC. This translates into CASSLGAREAQYF. The chain combines TRBV5-1 with TRBJ2-5; D may correspond to TRBD1 or TRBD2 (6 bases each). Trimming removed 4 bases at V and 9 bases at J, with 16 bases between. The CDR3 extends over 13 amino acids. From germline, CDR1 is SGHRS and CDR2 YFSETQ.

The chain uses TRBV28 and TRBJ1-5, with D possibly matching TRBD1 (5 bases). Germline V gene data show CDR1 as MDHEN and CDR2 as SYDVKM. The CDR3 spans 16 residues. V was shortened by 1 base and J by 4 bases, with 14 bases between the two germline ends. The CDR3, as DNA: TGTGCCAGCAGTTTATTTCGGGGGATCGGTAATCAGCCCCAGCATTTT. Amino acid sequence: CASSLFRGIGNQPQHF.

J is TRBJ1-4 and V is TRBV7-9; 7 bases are shared with TRBD1. The CDR3 contains 13 residues. Germline V CDR1 and CDR2: SEHNR, FQNEAQ (reference sequence). The junction had 5 bases not matched to a gene; V was cut back by 2 bases and J by 11 bases. Here the CDR3 reads CASSLYRGEKLFF. The CDR3 DNA reads as TGTGCCAGCAGCTTATACAGGGGAGAGAAACTGTTTTTT.

The chain recombines TRBV13 with TRBJ2-7; 8 nucleotides agree with TRBD1. Germline CDR1 and CDR2: PRHDT and FYEKMQ (reference sequence). The CDR3 consists of 14 residues. Trimming removed 7 bases from V and 7 bases from J; junction bases left unmatched: 12. The CDR3 sequence is CASKIRQGAQEQYF. In DNA form, the CDR3 reads TGTGCCAGCAAGATTCGGCAGGGGGCGCAAGAGCAGTACTTC. The full variable domain, in which reference TRBV13 and TRBJ2-7 provide the parts outside the CDR3, is AAGVIQSPRHLIKEKRETATLKCYPIPRHDTVYWYQQGPGQDPQFLISFYEKMQSDKGSIPDRFSAQQFSDYHSELNMSSLELGDSALYFCASKIRQGAQEQYFGPGTRLTVT.

Written as DNA, the CDR3 is TGTGCCAGCAGCCCAGACAGCTATAATGAAGCTTTCTTT. Protein sequence: CASSPDSYNEAFF. The J gene is TRBJ1-1, the V gene TRBV7-2, with D possibly TRBD1 on 5 matching bases. From germline, CDR1 is SGHTA and CDR2 FQGNSA. Between the trimmed V and J ends, which lost 5 bases and 7 bases, there was a span of 14 bases. The CDR3 spans 13 residues.

This chain connects TRBV28 to TRBJ2-3; D is perhaps TRBD2 (6 bases). Looked up from germline, CDR1 is MDHEN and CDR2 is SYDVKM. The CDR3 runs 15 residues. Trimming took off 7 bases at V and 0 bases at J, with 14 bases between the two ends. The CDR3 coding sequence is TGTGCCAGCACCCCGGGACTTACTAGCACAGATACGCAGTATTTT. This sequence encodes CASTPGLTSTDTQYF.

The chain employs TRBV18 and TRBJ2-3, with TRBD2 identical over 10 bases. In germline, CDR1 is KGHSH, CDR2 LQKENI. V lost 3 bases, J lost 1 base, and 7 bases stayed unmatched. This CDR3 has 17 amino acids. The CDR3, as DNA: TGTGCCAGCTCACCTCCTCGGGGGACTAGCGGCACAGATACGCAGTATTTT. Its translation: CASSPPRGTSGTDTQYF.

The chain is built from TRBV19 and TRBJ1-3, with a possible D match to TRBD1 (5 bases). The CDR3 loop spans 14 amino acids. Germline CDR1 reads LNHDA; CDR2 reads SQIVND (reference sequence). The V end lost 11 bases, the J end lost 2 bases, and 16 bases lay between the germline ends. Here the CDR3 reads CARDGGPAGNTIYF. In nucleotides, the CDR3 is TGTGCCCGCGACGGGGGTCCCGCTGGAAACACCATATATTTT.

Remarks on this clone: At one end the junction does not follow the germline gene, possibly because of a read error. V usage is TRBV5-1 and J usage is TRBJ1-1; 9 positions match TRBD1. CDR1 and CDR2 (germline): SGHRS, YFSETQ. The CDR3 extends over 15 amino acids. This CDR3 is CASSSSSTGGTEASF. CDR3 in DNA: TGCGCCAGCAGCTCCTCATCAACAGGGGGCACTGAAGCTTCCTTT. The entire variable domain, with the rest obtained from reference TRBV5-1 and TRBJ1-1, is as follows: KAGVTQTPRYLIKTRGQQVTLSCSPISGHRSVSWYQQTPGQGLQFLFEYFSETQRNKGNFPGRFSGRQFSNSRSEMNVSTLELGDSALYLCASSSSSTGGTEASFGQGTRLTVV.

This clone was seen more than once but under ten times. The chain has TRBV19 and TRBJ2-7; maybe TRBD2 (5 bases). Trimming shortened V by 5 bases and J by 3 bases, and 23 bases separated the two germline ends. Germline V gene data show CDR1 as LNHDA and CDR2 as SQIVND (reference sequence). The CDR3 consists of 17 residues. The CDR3 region is CASSPMVTRPGGYEQYF. The DNA of the CDR3 is TGTGCCAGTAGTCCCATGGTAACGAGACCAGGAGGCTACGAGCAGTACTTC.

CDR3: CASSLRGSWTGELFF. CDR3 in DNA: TGTGCCAGCAGCTTACGCGGGAGTTGGACCGGGGAGCTGTTTTTT. This chain uses TRBV7-8 with TRBJ2-2; 7 bases align to TRBD2. The CDR3 is made up of 15 amino acids. With V trimmed by 2 bases and J by 5 bases, 5 bases remained unmatched. Per germline, CDR1 SGHVS and CDR2 FQNEAQ.

The chain employs TRBV9 and TRBJ2-5, with a possible D match to TRBD1 (5 bases). Deletions cut 2 bases from V and 4 bases from J, with 9 bases between. This CDR3 region has 13 residues. Germline V gene data show CDR1 as SGDLS and CDR2 as YYNGEE. CDR3 sequence: CASSVRATETQYF. The CDR3 DNA sequence: TGTGCCAGCAGCGTCAGGGCGACAGAGACCCAGTACTTC.

This sequence joins TRBV25-1 and TRBJ1-6; perhaps TRBD1 as D (6 bases). Germline V gene sequence: CDR1 MGHDK, CDR2 SYGVNS. With 2 bases removed from V and 9 bases from J, the gap between germline ends came to 17 bases. This CDR3 is built from 16 residues. As DNA, the CDR3 is TGTGCCAGCAGTGAAGCCCACACAGGGAGAAGTTCACCCCTCCACTTT. It encodes CASSEAHTGRSSPLHF. Full variable domain (rest looked up from reference TRBV25-1 and TRBJ1-6): EADIYQTPRYLVIGTGKKITLECSQTMGHDKMYWYQQDPGMELHLIHYSYGVNSTEKGDLSSESTVSRIRTEHFPLTLESARPSHTSQYLCASSEAHTGRSSPLHFGNGTRLTVT.

The J gene is TRBJ1-1, the V gene TRBV7-2, with D possibly matching TRBD1 (6 bases). Germline assignment: CDR1 SGHTA and CDR2 FQGNSA. Trimming pared 1 base from V and 6 bases from J, leaving 15 bases between. The CDR3 runs 15 residues. The DNA for the CDR3 is TGTGCCAGCAGCTTAGTTGGGATTAGGGGGTCTGAAGCTTTCTTT. This encodes CASSLVGIRGSEAFF.

The rearrangement joins TRBV7-9 to TRBJ2-6; 10 nucleotides line up with TRBD1. CDR1 and CDR2 (germline): SEHNR, FQNEAQ (reference sequence). This CDR3 has 19 residues. With V trimmed by 5 bases and J by 0 bases, 10 bases remained unmatched. CDR3 nucleotides: TGTGCCAGCAGCCCGGATTGGACAGGGGGTAACTCTGGGGCCAACGTCCTGACTTTC. It translates to CASSPDWTGGNSGANVLTF.

The genes are TRBV5-1 and TRBJ2-2; 7 nucleotides agree with TRBD2. Germline V gives CDR1 SGHRS, CDR2 YFSETQ. CDR3 length equals 17 residues. V lost 5 bases, J lost 1 base, and 11 bases stayed unmatched. CDR3 nucleotides: TGCGCCAGCAGTTTGCTAGTGGTAGCGGGGAACACCGGGGAGCTGTTTTTT. This codes for CASSLLVVAGNTGELFF. The full variable domain, completed using reference TRBV5-1 and TRBJ2-2, is KAGVTQTPRYLIKTRGQQVTLSCSPISGHRSVSWYQQTPGQGLQFLFEYFSETQRNKGNFPGRFSGRQFSNSRSEMNVSTLELGDSALYLCASSLLVVAGNTGELFFGEGSRLTVL.

The CDR3 is CASSPLDRLEAFF. The CDR3 DNA reads TGTGCCAGTAGTCCCCTGGACAGGTTGGAAGCTTTCTTT. The chain joins TRBV19 to TRBJ1-1, with TRBD1 matching 7 bases. The V gene's germline CDR1 is LNHDA and CDR2 SQIVND (reference sequence). The CDR3 extends over 13 amino acids. V lost 5 bases and J lost 8; bases outside the gene matches: 8.